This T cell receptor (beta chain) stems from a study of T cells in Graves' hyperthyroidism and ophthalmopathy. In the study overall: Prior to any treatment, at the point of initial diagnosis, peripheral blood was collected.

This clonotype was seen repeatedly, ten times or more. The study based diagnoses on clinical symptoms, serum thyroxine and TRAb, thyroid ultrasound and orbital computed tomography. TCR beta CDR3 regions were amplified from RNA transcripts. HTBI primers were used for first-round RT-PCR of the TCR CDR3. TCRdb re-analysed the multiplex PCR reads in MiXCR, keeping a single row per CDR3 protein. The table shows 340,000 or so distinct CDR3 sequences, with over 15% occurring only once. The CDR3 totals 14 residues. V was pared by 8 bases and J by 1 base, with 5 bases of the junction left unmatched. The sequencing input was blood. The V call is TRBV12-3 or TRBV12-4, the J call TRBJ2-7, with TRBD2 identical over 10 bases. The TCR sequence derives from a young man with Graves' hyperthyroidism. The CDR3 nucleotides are TGTGCCAGCTCAAAGGGACTAGCGTCCTACGAGCAGTACTTC. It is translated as CASSKGLASYEQYF.